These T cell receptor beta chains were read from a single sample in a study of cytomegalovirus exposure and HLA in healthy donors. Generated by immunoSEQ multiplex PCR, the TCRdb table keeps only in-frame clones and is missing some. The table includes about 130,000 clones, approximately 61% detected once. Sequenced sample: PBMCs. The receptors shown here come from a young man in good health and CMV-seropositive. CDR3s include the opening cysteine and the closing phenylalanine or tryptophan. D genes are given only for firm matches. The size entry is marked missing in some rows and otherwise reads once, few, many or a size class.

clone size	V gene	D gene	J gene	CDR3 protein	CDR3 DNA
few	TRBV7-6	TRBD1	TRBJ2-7	CASSLTDRDTYEQYF	TGTGCCAGCAGCTTAACGGACAGGGATACCTACGAGCAGTACTTC
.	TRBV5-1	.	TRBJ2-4	CASSLDPGSGIAKNIQYF	TGCGCCAGCAGCTTGGATCCAGGGTCAGGAATAGCCAAAAACATTCAGTACTTC
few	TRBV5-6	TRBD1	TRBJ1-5	CASSIRDRYSNQPQHF	TGTGCCAGCAGCATCCGGGACAGATATAGCAATCAGCCCCAGCATTTT
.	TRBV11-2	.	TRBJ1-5	CASSLGAGYQPQHF	TGTGCCAGCAGCTTAGGCGCAGGGTATCAGCCCCAGCATTTT
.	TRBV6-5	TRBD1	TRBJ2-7	CASRTGAYEQYF	TGTGCCAGCAGGACAGGGGCCTACGAGCAGTACTTC
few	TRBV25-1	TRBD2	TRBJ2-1	CASSGEGTSGRVEQFF	TGTGCCAGCAGTGGGGAGGGGACTAGCGGGAGGGTTGAGCAGTTCTTC
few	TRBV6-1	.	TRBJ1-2	CASREQGSSYGYTF	TGTGCCAGCAGAGAACAGGGTTCAAGCTATGGCTACACCTTC
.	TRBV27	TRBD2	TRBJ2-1	CASSLGWEGQYEQFF	TGTGCCAGCAGTTTAGGGTGGGAGGGCCAATATGAGCAGTTCTTC
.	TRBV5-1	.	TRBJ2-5	CASSFGSGLSGETQYF	TGCGCCAGCAGCTTTGGTAGCGGATTGTCCGGGGAGACCCAGTACTTC
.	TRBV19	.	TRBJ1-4	CASSKQGHANEKLFF	TGTGCCAGTAGTAAGCAGGGGCATGCTAATGAAAAACTGTTTTTT
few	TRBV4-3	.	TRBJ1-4	CASSHPSGLATNEKLFF	TGCGCCAGCAGCCACCCCTCAGGGCTGGCAACTAATGAAAAACTGTTTTTT
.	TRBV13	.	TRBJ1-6	CASSLQDRKNSPLHF	TGTGCCAGCAGCTTGCAGGATAGAAAAAATTCACCCCTCCACTTT
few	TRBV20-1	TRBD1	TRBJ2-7	CSAHRGREQYF	TGCAGTGCACACAGGGGGCGGGAGCAGTACTTC
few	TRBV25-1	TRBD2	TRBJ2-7	CASSRGLAGAGEQYF	TGTGCCAGCAGCCGGGGGCTAGCGGGAGCTGGCGAGCAGTACTTC
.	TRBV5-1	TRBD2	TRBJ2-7	CASRSGLDCEQYF	TGCGCCAGCAGGAGCGGACTAGACTGCGAGCAGTACTTC
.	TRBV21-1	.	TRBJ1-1	CASSKVERIPGSFTEAFF	TGTGCCAGCAGCAAAGTAGAAAGGATCCCAGGTTCATTCACTGAAGCTTTCTTT
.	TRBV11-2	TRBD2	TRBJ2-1	CASSSGTSGRNEQFF	TGTGCCAGCAGCTCGGGGACTAGCGGGAGGAATGAGCAGTTCTTC
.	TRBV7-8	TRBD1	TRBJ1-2	CASSPRQGIRWDYGYTF	TGTGCCAGCAGCCCAAGACAGGGGATTAGGTGGGACTATGGCTACACCTTC
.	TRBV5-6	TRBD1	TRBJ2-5	CASTPFRTGSQETQYF	TGTGCCAGCACCCCCTTCCGGACAGGGTCCCAAGAGACCCAGTACTTC
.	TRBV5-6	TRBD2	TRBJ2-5	CASSFLTSGQETQYF	TGTGCCAGCAGCTTTCTGACTAGCGGACAAGAGACCCAGTACTTC
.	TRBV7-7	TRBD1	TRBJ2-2	CASSPTATGAGELFF	TGTGCTAGCAGTCCTACGGCCACAGGGGCCGGGGAGCTGTTTTTT
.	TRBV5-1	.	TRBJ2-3	CASSGTGFTDTQYF	TGCGCCAGCAGCGGAACAGGGTTCACAGATACGCAGTATTTT
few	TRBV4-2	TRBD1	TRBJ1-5	CASSRDSGNQPQHF	TGTGCCAGCAGTCGGGACAGTGGCAATCAGCCCCAGCATTTT
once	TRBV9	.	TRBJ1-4	CASNQGGSLEKLFF	TGTGCCAGCAACCAGGGTGGATCCCTGGAAAAACTGTTTTTT
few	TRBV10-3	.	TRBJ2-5	CAISDEWEVETQYF	TGTGCCATCAGTGATGAGTGGGAGGTAGAGACCCAGTACTTC
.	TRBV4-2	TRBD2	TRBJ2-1	CASSHPTSGSLNEQFF	TGTGCCAGCAGCCACCCGACTAGCGGGAGCCTCAATGAGCAGTTCTTC
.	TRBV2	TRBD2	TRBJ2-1	CASTLAGGNNEQFF	TGTGCCAGCACTTTAGCGGGAGGTAACAATGAGCAGTTCTTC
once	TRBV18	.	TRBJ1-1	CASSPTDNTEAFF	TGTGCCAGCTCACCCACAGATAACACTGAAGCTTTCTTT
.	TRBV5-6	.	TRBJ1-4	CASSRGWANEKLFF	TGTGCCAGCAGCAGGGGTTGGGCTAATGAAAAACTGTTTTTT
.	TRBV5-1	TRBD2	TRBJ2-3	CASSSALTSGSTDTQYF	TGCGCCAGCAGCTCGGCGCTGACTAGCGGGAGCACAGATACGCAGTATTTT
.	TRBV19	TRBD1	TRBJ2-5	CASSISRAGGKTQYF	TGTGCCAGTAGTATATCCCGGGCAGGGGGCAAGACCCAGTACTTC
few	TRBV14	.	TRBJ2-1	CASSQSYNERFF	TGTGCCAGCAGCCAATCCTACAATGAGCGGTTCTTC
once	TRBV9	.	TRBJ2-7	CASSVEGEGYEQYF	TGTGCCAGCAGCGTAGAAGGGGAAGGCTACGAGCAGTACTTC
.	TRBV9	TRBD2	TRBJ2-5	CASSGRGWVAGAETQYF	TGTGCCAGCAGCGGCCGGGGTTGGGTAGCGGGAGCTGAGACCCAGTACTTC